This TCR beta chain comes out of a study of cytomegalovirus exposure and HLA in healthy donors (dated by TCRdb to 2016 to 2017). Notes on the research overall: An earlier analysis of 587 of the donors reported about 260 Gb of sequence data and around 100 million unique TCR beta sequences obtained from some 170 million T cells. An early release covering over 500 HLA-typed donors comprised approximately 300 gigabases of sequencing data and roughly 86 million unique TCR sequences. Along with the 666-subject first cohort, a separate validation cohort of over a hundred different subjects was used. Rather than drawing on any new phenotypic data, the later analysis identified candidate immune exposures from TCR beta sequences and the way those sequences occurred across donors. The T cell repertoires of several hundred subjects were profiled by immunosequencing and related to cytomegalovirus serostatus. On average, roughly 240,000 unique TCR beta nucleotide sequences were sequenced per donor among roughly 430 genotyped donors of the cohort, with around 19% of those sequences being non-productive. To predict cytomegalovirus infection status, the study combined high-throughput TCR immunosequencing, statistical association of individual TCRs with disease status, and machine learning. Roughly 5 DR-DQ haplotypes were handled as single units for association and clustering, since linkage in the cohort was strong. An earlier analysis of approximately 500 of the donors applied high-throughput TCR beta sequencing to assess whether each TCR beta V gene segment acted as functional or pseudogenic. A later genetic analysis took genome-wide SNP genotypes for about three fifths of the 666 donors and used that subset as a discovery cohort. Of the 300 to 450 genotyped donors, about 80% fell in the genetic ancestry cluster associated with self-reported Caucasian donors. Donor age, sex, ethnicity and CMV serostatus were compiled together with the repertoire data. HLA typing included class I and class II loci at four-digit resolution. The aim of the study was to test whether cataloging public T cell receptors could identify signatures of past pathogen exposure. Typing coverage varied by locus: roughly 620-640 donors for A, B, C, DRB1 and DQB1; more than 500 for DQA1; 600 to 610 for DPA1; more than 450 for DPB1. In a later analysis, previously published TCR beta repertoires from 550 to 700 donors were re-analyzed and high-resolution HLA genotyping was added so that TCR occurrence patterns could be studied. All discovery cohort repertoires had been generated using a single sequencing platform.

The cohort consisted of 650 to 700 healthy bone marrow donors. At the time of sampling, every cohort member was nominally healthy, though immune exposures that went unrecorded were likely present. The donor tested CMV seropositive, placing the donor among the 310 or so seropositive members of the cohort. A peripheral blood sample was collected from each donor, and TCR beta sequencing was performed on peripheral blood mononuclear cells. The Qiagen DNeasy Blood Extraction Kit was used to extract genomic DNA from the blood cell samples. The paper's findings and limits, for the study overall: The classifier was reported to diagnose cytomegalovirus status with high specificity and sensitivity in both the original and validation cohorts. Compared with equally common non-associated chains, HLA-associated TCR beta chains in a later analysis were more clonally expanded and had lower generation probabilities. The earlier analysis of about 600 of the donors excluded roughly 16 rarely observed V segments, including chromosome 9 orphons, because counts were too low. In a later analysis, TCR association rates were found to vary across HLA loci, with the most associated TCRs seen for DRB1 alleles and the fewest for HLA-C alleles. Because some donors lacked HLA typing at each locus, the association tests relied only on the typed subset. A further reported finding was that TCR beta sequences accurately predicted the HLA-A and HLA-B alleles for most subjects in the first cohort. In this cohort, only TCR beta chains were sequenced, and detectable features were limited by the absence of alpha or paired-chain data. The authors suggested that the approach could potentially be extended to other disease states and immunological phenotypes. A group of highly shared sequence variants was considered likely to be a technical artifact of the sequencing pipeline. In an earlier analysis of around 600 of the donors, most TCR beta V segments were observed in productive rearrangements about 90% or about 30% of the time, broadly matching IMGT annotations. In a later analysis, 16,951 TCR beta sequences were associated with specific HLA alleles at a false discovery rate of 0.05. A later analysis reported that several top co-occurrence clusters appeared linked to parvovirus B19, influenza, CMV and Epstein-Barr virus. In a later genetic analysis, a missense DCLRE1C variant was associated with V-gene and J-gene trimming of TCR beta chains, and the association was replicated in an independent cohort. When HLA alleles, especially DR and DQ, strongly co-occurred, attributing TCR associations to individual alleles was difficult. Correlated functional status among segregating V segments might be attributable to linkage disequilibrium, but an unknown experimental factor could not be ruled out. The only immune exposure information available for the cohort was CMV serostatus. In a later genetic analysis, fewer N-insertions in productive TCRs were reported among donors in an Asian-associated ancestry cluster than the roughly 670-donor mean. The presence/absence analyses assumed that sequencing depth was roughly uniform across donors, and that assumption may not be true. In a later analysis, most CMV-associated TCR beta chains were found to appear HLA-restricted, with HLA associations seemingly driven largely by CMV exposure. The 87-base-pair reads could not distinguish some IMGT-functional V segments, including TRBV6-2 and TRBV6-3, so those segments were excluded. Most TCR sequences were observed very rarely across donors, whereas some public TCRs were present in many individuals. A few of the identified cytomegalovirus-associated TCR beta chains were confirmed in vitro to be specific for cytomegalovirus antigens. In the study, some 160 TCR beta chains were listed as associated with cytomegalovirus.

Regarding this clone: The antigen it binds to is not known. Base qualities are not recorded, but no much larger clone differs from it by a single base.

The library was produced with the immunoSEQ multiplex PCR assay. For the multiplex PCR, a mixture combining 60 forward primers for TCR Vbeta segments and 13 reverse primers for TCR Jbeta segments was used. A multiplex PCR assay on genomic DNA amplified the CDR3 region of rearranged TCR beta genes. The amplified TCR beta libraries were sequenced on the Illumina HiSeq System as 87-base-pair reads. The study's own analysis went as follows. In a later analysis, tens of millions of unique TCR beta chains were counted across the 500 to 850 repertoires, and roughly 11 million of these chains were shared by at least two donors. Raw reads were error-corrected and collapsed into unique sequences with a nearest-neighbor algorithm that merged closely related sequences to remove PCR and sequencing errors. Alignment of CDR3 sequences to IMGT reference sequences was used to assign V, D and J gene segments. For a sequence to be retained, at least a six-nucleotide match to both a V gene segment and a J gene segment was required. A rearrangement counted as productive if the CDR3 had no stop codons and remained in frame with V and J, and every other rearrangement counted as non-productive. Following IMGT convention, CDR3 was defined as the stretch from the second conserved V-encoded cysteine to the conserved J-encoded phenylalanine. Sequences without an unambiguous match to a single V gene segment were excluded from the earlier analysis of a few hundred of the donors. In an earlier analysis of some 590 of the donors, V segments were called functional above 56.7% productive rearrangements and were called segregating when the between-donor standard deviation exceeded 5%. A statistical classification framework was built for diagnosing cytomegalovirus status from the catalog of TCR beta chain sequences. In a later analysis, TCR nucleotide sequences were compared against IMGT/GENE-DB human TR gene sequences so that V and J genes could be assigned. A later analysis assigned CDR3 sequences and most-parsimonious VDJ recombination scenarios with the TCRdist pipeline. A later analysis defined each TCR beta chain by its CDR3 amino acid sequence plus V-gene family, and excluded reads lacking a unique V-gene family. A later analysis removed 600 or so highly shared, low-generation-probability nucleotide sequences to deal with suspected cross-contamination and a sequencing artifact. In a later analysis, a clonal expansion index was calculated for each public chain from normalized within-repertoire ranks of inferred template counts. In a later analysis, generation probabilities were computed using a VDJ recombination model fitted to out-of-frame rearrangements, and the results were checked against IGoR. A later analysis scored TCR-TCR, TCR-HLA and TCR-CMV co-occurrence with hypergeometric tests, applying a repertoire-size bias correction to TCR pairs. False discovery rates were estimated in a later analysis by permuting HLA or CMV assignments 20 times. In a later analysis, co-occurring TCRs were grouped using DBSCAN, with TCRdist sequence similarity added in when clustering inside HLA-allele-positive subsets. For co-occurrence clustering, repertoires with fewer than 30,000 or more than 120,000 public chains were excluded, along with 5 or 6 repertoires with anomalous nucleotide sharing. Not all clones reach the TCRdb copy of this immuneACCESS table, which keeps in-frame sequences only. Checked studies attribute under half of the gap to unresolved V genes and leave the rest unexplained. D and trimming come from the DNA, and the V and J calls and clone size come from that table. The sample includes roughly 110,000 clones, with 77% observed a single time. In total, the top ten clones hold roughly 11% of the sample.

From the cysteine through the phenylalanine, the CDR3 covers 13 amino acids. Only CDR3 DNA remains: 39 bases, in frame from the first base. The chain couples TRBV21-1 to TRBJ2-1; the table's D call, TRBD1, has no DNA check behind it. TRBV21-1 is assigned pseudogene status. The receptor was derived from a man aged 40-49 years in good health and CMV-seropositive. The sequencing sample was made of PBMCs. The CDR3 amino acid sequence is: CASVLWAENEQFF. DNA sequence: TGTGCCAGCGTTTTGTGGGCCGAAAATGAGCAGTTCTTC.